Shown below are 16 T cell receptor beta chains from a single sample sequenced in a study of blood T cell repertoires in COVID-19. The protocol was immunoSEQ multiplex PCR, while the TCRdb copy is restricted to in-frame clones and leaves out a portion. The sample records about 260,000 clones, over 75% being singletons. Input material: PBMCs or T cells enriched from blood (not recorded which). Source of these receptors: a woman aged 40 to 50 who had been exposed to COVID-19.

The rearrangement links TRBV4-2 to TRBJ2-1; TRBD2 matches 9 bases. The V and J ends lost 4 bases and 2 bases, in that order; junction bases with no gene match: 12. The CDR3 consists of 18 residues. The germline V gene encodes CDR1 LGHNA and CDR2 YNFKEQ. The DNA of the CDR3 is TGTGCCAGCAGCCGGAATGAGCTGCGGGAGGGGGCCTACAATGAGCAGTTCTTC. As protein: CASSRNELREGAYNEQFF.

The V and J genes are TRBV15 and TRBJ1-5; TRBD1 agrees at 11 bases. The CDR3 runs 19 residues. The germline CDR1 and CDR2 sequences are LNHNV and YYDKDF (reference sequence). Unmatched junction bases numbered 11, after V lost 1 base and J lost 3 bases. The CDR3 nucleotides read TGTGCCACCAGCAGAGGGGACAGGGGGTCGGGTATCTACAATCAGCCCCAGCATTTT. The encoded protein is CATSRGDRGSGIYNQPQHF.

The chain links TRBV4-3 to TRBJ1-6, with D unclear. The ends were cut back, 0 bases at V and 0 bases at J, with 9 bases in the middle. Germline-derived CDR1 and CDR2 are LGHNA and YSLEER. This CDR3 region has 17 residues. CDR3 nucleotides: TGCGCCAGCAGCCAAGATACCGGGAGCTCCTATAATTCACCCCTCCACTTT. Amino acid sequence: CASSQDTGSSYNSPLHF.

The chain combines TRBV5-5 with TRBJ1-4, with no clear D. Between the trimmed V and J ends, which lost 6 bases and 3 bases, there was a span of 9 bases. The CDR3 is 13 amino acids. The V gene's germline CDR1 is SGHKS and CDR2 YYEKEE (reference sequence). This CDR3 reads CASTFRANEKLFF. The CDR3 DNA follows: TGTGCCAGCACCTTTCGGGCTAATGAAAAACTGTTTTTT.

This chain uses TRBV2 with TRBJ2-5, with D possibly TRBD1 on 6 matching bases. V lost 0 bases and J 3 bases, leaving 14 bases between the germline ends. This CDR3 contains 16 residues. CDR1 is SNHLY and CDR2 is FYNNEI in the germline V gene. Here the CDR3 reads CASSEARGRGEETQYF. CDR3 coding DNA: TGTGCCAGCAGTGAAGCTCGGGGCAGGGGAGAAGAGACCCAGTACTTC.

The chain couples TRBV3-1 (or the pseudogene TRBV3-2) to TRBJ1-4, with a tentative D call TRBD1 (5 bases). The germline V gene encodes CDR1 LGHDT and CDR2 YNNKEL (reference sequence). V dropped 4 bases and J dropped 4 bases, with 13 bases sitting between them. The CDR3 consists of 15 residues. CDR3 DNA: TGTGCCAGCAGCCTGCGACAGTTCGTTAATGAAAAACTGTTTTTT. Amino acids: CASSLRQFVNEKLFF.

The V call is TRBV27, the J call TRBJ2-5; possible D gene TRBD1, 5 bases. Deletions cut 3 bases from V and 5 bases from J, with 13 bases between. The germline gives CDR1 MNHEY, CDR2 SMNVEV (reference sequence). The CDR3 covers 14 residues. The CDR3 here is CASSFRALGETQYF. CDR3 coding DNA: TGTGCCAGCAGTTTCAGGGCCCTCGGCGAGACCCAGTACTTC.

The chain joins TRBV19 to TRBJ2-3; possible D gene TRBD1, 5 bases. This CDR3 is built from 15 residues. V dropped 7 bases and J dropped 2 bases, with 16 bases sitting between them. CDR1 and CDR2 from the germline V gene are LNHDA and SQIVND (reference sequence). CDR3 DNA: TGTGCCAGTATTGCGAGGTCAGGGCTCACAGATACGCAGTATTTT. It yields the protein CASIARSGLTDTQYF.

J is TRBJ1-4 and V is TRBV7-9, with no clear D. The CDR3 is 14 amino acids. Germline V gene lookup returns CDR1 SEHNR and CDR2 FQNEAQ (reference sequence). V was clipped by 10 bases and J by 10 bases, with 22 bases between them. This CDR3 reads CATEISRELRKLFF. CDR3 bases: TGTGCCACCGAAATTAGCCGGGAACTAAGAAAACTGTTTTTT.

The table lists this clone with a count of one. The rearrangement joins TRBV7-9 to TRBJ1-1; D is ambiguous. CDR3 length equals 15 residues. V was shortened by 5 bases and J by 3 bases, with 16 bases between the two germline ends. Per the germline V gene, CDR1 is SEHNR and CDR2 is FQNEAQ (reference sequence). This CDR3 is CASSRPGIIYTEAFF. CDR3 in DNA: TGTGCCAGCAGCCGCCCGGGGATTATCTACACTGAAGCTTTCTTT.

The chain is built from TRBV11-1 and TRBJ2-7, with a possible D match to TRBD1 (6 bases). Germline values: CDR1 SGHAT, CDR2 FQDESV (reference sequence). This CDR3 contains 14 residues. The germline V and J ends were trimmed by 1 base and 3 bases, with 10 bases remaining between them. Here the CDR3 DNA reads TGTGCCAGCAGCTTAGGGGTAGGGGGCTACGAGCAGTACTTC. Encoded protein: CASSLGVGGYEQYF.

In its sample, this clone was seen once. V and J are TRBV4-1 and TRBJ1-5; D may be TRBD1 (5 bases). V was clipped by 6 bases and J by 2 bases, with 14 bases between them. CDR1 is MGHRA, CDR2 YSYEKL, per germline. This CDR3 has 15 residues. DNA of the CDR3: TGCGCCAGCAGACGCAGGGCAGAAGGCAATCAGCCCCAGCATTTT. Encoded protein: CASRRRAEGNQPQHF.

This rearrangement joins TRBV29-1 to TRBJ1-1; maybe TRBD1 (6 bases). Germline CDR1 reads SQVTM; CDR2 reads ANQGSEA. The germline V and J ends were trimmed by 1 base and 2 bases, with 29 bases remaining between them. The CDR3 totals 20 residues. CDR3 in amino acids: CSVEGGGRARPASLNTEAFF. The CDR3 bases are TGCAGCGTTGAAGGGGGGGGGCGAGCGCGGCCCGCGAGCCTTAACACTGAAGCTTTCTTT.

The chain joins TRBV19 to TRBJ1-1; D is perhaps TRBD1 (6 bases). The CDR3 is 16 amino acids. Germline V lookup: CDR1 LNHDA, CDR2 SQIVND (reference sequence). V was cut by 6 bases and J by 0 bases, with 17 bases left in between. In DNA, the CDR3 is TGTGCCAGTAGGGGGGCAAATTTCCAGATGAACACTGAAGCTTTCTTT. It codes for CASRGANFQMNTEAFF.

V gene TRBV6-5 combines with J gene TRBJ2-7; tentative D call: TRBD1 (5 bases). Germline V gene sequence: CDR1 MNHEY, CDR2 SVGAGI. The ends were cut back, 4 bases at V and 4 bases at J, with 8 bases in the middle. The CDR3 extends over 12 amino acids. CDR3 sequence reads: CASSSTVYEQYF. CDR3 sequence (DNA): TGTGCCAGCAGTTCGACAGTTTACGAGCAGTACTTC.

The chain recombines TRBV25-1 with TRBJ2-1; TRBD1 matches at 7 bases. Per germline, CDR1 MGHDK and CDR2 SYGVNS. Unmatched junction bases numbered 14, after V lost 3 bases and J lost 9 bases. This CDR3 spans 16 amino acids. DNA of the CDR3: TGTGCCAGCAGTGACCCCCGACAGGGCGGGTTGAGTGAGCAGTTCTTC. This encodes CASSDPRQGGLSEQFF.